The entry below gives a single T cell receptor (beta chain) sequence along with its context. The source of the sample is a study of blood T cell repertoires in COVID-19. As for the study in general: The samples span acute and convalescent COVID-19 from the United States, Italy and Spain. T cells, B-cell-depleted T cells, or PBMCs provided the cDNA or gDNA that served as material.

Looked up from germline, CDR1 is LNHDA and CDR2 is SQIVND (reference sequence). Trimming took off 10 bases at V and 2 bases at J, with 18 bases between the two ends. The CDR3 sequence is 14 residues long. Under the authors' procedure: Using reference gene primer amplification, nucleated cell counts were estimated. TCRdb's table, derived via immunoSEQ multiplex PCR, lists solely in-frame clones and lacks some. V, J and clone size are taken as reported in that table, and D and trimming were inferred from the DNA itself. The sample lists 150,000 to 200,000 clones, roughly 90% seen once, with approximately 2.2% in the top ten.

The genes are TRBV19 and TRBJ2-7; D may be TRBD1 (6 bases). The material sequenced was peripheral blood. This receptor was taken from a man aged 18 to 29 with acute or convalescent COVID-19. The CDR3: CATGPTTGPYEQYF. The CDR3 nucleotides read TGTGCCACCGGACCGACGACAGGCCCCTACGAGCAGTACTTC.